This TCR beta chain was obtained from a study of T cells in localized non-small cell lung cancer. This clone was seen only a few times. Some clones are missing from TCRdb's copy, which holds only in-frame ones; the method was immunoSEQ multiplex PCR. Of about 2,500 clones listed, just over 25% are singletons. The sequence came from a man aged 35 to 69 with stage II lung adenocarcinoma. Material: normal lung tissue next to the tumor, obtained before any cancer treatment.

The CDR3 sequence is CASSTTVNEKLFF. DNA for the CDR3: TGTGCCAGTAGTACCACAGTGAATGAAAAACTGTTTTTT. The rearrangement joins TRBV19 to TRBJ1-4; D unclear. This CDR3 spans 13 amino acids. V was cut by 4 bases and J by 5 bases, with 8 bases left in between. Germline lookup yields CDR1 LNHDA and CDR2 SQIVND (reference sequence).